This T cell receptor (beta chain) stems from a study of beta chain features in type 1 diabetes listed by TCRdb under 2018. With respect to the entire study: Patients and healthy donors did not differ in mean age, gender distribution, total cell number or subset yield. The study compared the TCRB repertoires of sorted circulating CD4+ T cell subsets in recently diagnosed type 1 diabetes patients with those in matched healthy donors. Across all samples, around 99 million sorted cells were examined, and cell number per subset correlated strongly with RNA yield. Whereas all 28 donors provided naive and central memory subsets, regulatory and stem cell-like memory subsets were isolated from just 8 patients and roughly eight healthy donors.

From each donor, a single peripheral blood sample of about 100 mL on average was drawn into heparinised tubes. A BD FACSAria II and a panel including CD45RO, CCR7, CD25, CD127, CD95 and CD27 were used to sort naive, central memory, regulatory and stem cell-like memory CD4+ T cells. Purity was above 95% for every sorted population. PBMCs were isolated immediately by Lymphoprep density gradient centrifugation and stained directly without culture. Samples were stained and sorted in pairs, with one healthy donor and one patient per experiment, so that batch effects were minimized. Paper-wide results and their limitations: PCR might favor shorter templates, but patient and control samples were amplified and corrected together, so any skew would affect both groups equally. Because cDNA rather than genomic DNA was sequenced, highly expressing activated cells could have been over-represented, although no difference in activation and CD3 levels was found between groups. Patients with type 1 diabetes made fewer insertions and deleted more nucleotides at VDJ recombination sites, implying thymic rearrangement abnormalities. The naive, central memory and regulatory TCRB repertoires appeared to resemble one another more closely among patients than among healthy donors. Only small numbers of individuals were included in the HLA sub-analyses, which left unresolved whether HLA type had any influence on TCRB rearrangement. A moderate but significant shortening of TCRB CDR3 length was observed in type 1 diabetes patients in all four CD4+ subsets.

All of the isolated RNA was reverse transcribed with the High Capacity cDNA Reverse Transcription Kit, so expressed TCRB transcripts were sequenced. Deep immunoSEQ sequencing was performed on naive, central memory and regulatory T cell samples, with an average of about 3.57 million total reads per sample. After sorted cells were lysed in RLT buffer, RNA was extracted with DNase-treated RNeasy Micro or Mini kits, with the choice depending on cell number. Each cell subset was processed separately to prevent cross-contamination, with patient and healthy donor samples processed together. Using the immunoSEQ multiplex PCR, TCRB sequences were amplified from cDNA into 87-bp fragments spanning the CDR3 region. Sequencing of the amplicons was done on the Illumina HiSeq platform. The authors' pipeline ran thus. PCR bias was corrected computationally using synthetic template baselines, and reads within Hamming distance 2 were collapsed, with unmergeable singletons discarded. Reads were aligned against IMGT so that V, D and J genes, CDR3 length and insertions or deletions at six rearrangement sites could be assigned. Within each subset, clonotype counts were normalized to sorted cell number, after which true diversity and Gini coefficients were computed with the tcR R package. The overlap coefficient, calculated on TCRB nucleotide sequences, was used to quantify repertoire sharing. Out-of-frame TCRB sequences from naive cells were analyzed as a proxy for the pre-selection repertoire. TCRdb took this table from immuneACCESS and kept in-frame rearrangements with V and J called. Such tables lack part of the clones; where checked against another copy, unresolved V genes explain under half of the gap, and the rest is unexplained. The DNA gave D and trimming, while V, J and clone size come from that table. For this sample the table gives 500,000 to 700,000 clones, of which roughly 16% were detected only once. Of the sample, about 0.086% is held by the ten largest clones.

This clone was picked up a small number of times. Its recognized antigen is unknown. There are no base qualities to consult, and no much larger clone falls within one base. Measured from the cysteine to the phenylalanine, the CDR3 is 16 residues long. CDR3 DNA only is kept here, 48 bases in frame from base 1. CDR1 and CDR2 are drawn from the germline V gene: SGHRS, YFSETQ. V is cut by 1 base and J by 2 bases, and the space between the germline ends is 15 bases. This TCR derives from a man aged 18 to 35 in good health. This chain is built from TRBV5-1 and TRBJ1-1; the best D guess is TRBD1, with 6 bases matching. Input material: naive CD4+ T cells from blood. Read against the paper, the sample's cell subset or site label means: true naive CD4+ T cells. The sequenced DNA is TGCGCCAGCAGCTTGCACGTGACAGGTCGAAACACTGAAGCTTTCTTT. This encodes CASSLHVTGRNTEAFF.